Here is one TCR beta chain with its context. The entry originates in a study of shared T cell receptors in the human thymus. CDR1 is MDHEN, CDR2 SYDVKM, per germline. V lost 5 bases, J lost 6 bases, and 18 bases stayed unmatched. The CDR3 is 18 amino acids. The assay was immunoSEQ multiplex PCR, and TCRdb's table has in-frame clones only and misses some. The repertoire holds 600,000 or so clones, with about 87% as singletons. Another study also made use of these data, one on human thymus T cells. This second study says: Donors consisted of healthy Finnish infants (having corrective surgery for congenital heart defects). Thymus tissue for the work was resected from patients undergoing corrective heart surgery. Blood and thymic repertoires both appeared biased in V and J gene usage.

This chain links TRBV28 with TRBJ2-7; 11 bases fit TRBD1. This clonotype originated in a boy under two years old with a congenital heart defect. The sample was thymocytes. In nucleotides, the CDR3 is TGTGCCAGCAGTAACCTCCGGAGTCCGGGACAGGGGGTAATCGAGCAGTACTTC. Protein: CASSNLRSPGQGVIEQYF.